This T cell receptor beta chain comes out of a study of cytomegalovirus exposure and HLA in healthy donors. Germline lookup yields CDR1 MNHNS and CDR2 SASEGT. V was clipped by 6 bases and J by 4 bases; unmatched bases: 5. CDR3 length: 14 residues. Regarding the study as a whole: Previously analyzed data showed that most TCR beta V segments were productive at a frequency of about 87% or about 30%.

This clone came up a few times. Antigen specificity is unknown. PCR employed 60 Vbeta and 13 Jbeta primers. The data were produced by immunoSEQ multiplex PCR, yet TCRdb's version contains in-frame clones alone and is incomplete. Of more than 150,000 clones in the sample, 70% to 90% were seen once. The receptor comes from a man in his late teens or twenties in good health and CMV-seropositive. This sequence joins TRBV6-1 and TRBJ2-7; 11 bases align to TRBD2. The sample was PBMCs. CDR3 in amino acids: CASSVAGGVYEQYF. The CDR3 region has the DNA TGTGCCAGCAGCGTAGCGGGGGGGGTATACGAGCAGTACTTC.